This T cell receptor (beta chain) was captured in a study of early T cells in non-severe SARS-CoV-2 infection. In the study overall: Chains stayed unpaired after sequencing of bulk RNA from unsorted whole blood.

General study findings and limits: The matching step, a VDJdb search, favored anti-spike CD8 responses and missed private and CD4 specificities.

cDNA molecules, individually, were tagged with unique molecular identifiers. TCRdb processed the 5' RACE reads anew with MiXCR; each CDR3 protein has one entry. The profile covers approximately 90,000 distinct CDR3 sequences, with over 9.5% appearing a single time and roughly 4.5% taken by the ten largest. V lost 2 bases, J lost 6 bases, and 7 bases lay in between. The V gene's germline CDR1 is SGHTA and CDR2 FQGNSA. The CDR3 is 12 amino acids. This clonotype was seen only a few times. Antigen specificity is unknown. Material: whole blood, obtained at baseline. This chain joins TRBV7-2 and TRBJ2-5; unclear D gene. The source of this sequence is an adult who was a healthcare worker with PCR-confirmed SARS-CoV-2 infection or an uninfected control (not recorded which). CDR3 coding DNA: TGTGCCAGCAGCTTAAACGCCAAGACCCAGTACTTC. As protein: CASSLNAKTQYF.